Below are 2 T cell receptor beta chains sequenced from a single sample in a study of shared clonotypes between healthy human individuals (TCRdb year 2020). The method behind the library was the immunoSEQ multiplex PCR assay. Drawn from immuneACCESS, this table holds only the in-frame rearrangements with V and J called that TCRdb kept. Clones are partly lost; checked studies trace under half to an unresolved V gene and leave the rest unexplained. This sample is represented by 450,000 to 500,000 clones; approximately 81% of them were singletons. The biggest ten clones account for 9.5% to 15% of the sample. Specimen: PBMCs. These receptors all come from a woman aged 40 to 50 in good health. Some clones in this sample may be carry-over from other donors' samples.

This chain links TRBV25-1 with TRBJ2-7; 7 bases match TRBD2. CDR3 length: 14 residues. CDR1 is MGHDK and CDR2 is SYGVNS in the germline V gene. Trimming at V came to 3 bases and at J to 3 bases, leaving 5 bases not matched to a gene. CDR3 DNA sequence: TGTGCCAGCAGTGACGGGACTAAAAACTACGAGCAGTACTTC. Translation gives CASSDGTKNYEQYF.

The gene calls are TRBV29-1 and TRBJ2-7; 7 bases map to TRBD1. The CDR3 length is 13 residues. The germline V gene encodes CDR1 SQVTM and CDR2 ANQGSEA. After removal of 4 bases from V and 4 bases from J, the junction contained 7 bases not matched to a gene. CDR3 DNA sequence: TGCAGCGTTGCCGAGGGGGCTATTTACGAGCAGTACTTC. Its protein product is CSVAEGAIYEQYF.